Below, 7 T cell receptor beta chains from the same sample are listed, as sequenced in a study of blood T cell repertoires in COVID-19 (dated by TCRdb to 2020 to 2022). To prepare the library, the immunoSEQ multiplex PCR assay was applied. TCRdb's version of the immuneACCESS table is confined to in-frame rearrangements and falls short of the full clone set. An unresolved V gene accounts for under half of the shortfall where checked; the remainder is of unknown origin. The sample records tens of thousands of clones, 55% to 75% of which are singletons. The ten top clones hold around 21% of the sample. Sequencing input: peripheral blood. The receptors here all came from a boy between 2 and 10 years old with active or convalescent COVID-19.

This chain links TRBV5-1 with TRBJ2-5, with D tentatively TRBD2 (6 bases). CDR3 length: 14 residues. From germline, CDR1 is SGHRS and CDR2 YFSETQ. The V and J ends lost 0 bases and 7 bases respectively, with 13 bases between them. The DNA of the CDR3 is TGCGCCAGCAGCTTGGCCCCGCAGGAGGGGACCCAGTACTTC. Its protein product is CASSLAPQEGTQYF.

The rearrangement uses TRBV7-9 and TRBJ2-7, with D possibly matching TRBD1 (6 bases). The CDR3 consists of 15 residues. Deletions cut 5 bases from V and 5 bases from J, with 19 bases between. The V gene's germline CDR1 is SEHNR and CDR2 FQNEAQ (reference sequence). This CDR3 is CASSPPYRVGDEQYF. CDR3 nucleotide sequence: TGTGCCAGCAGCCCACCCTACAGGGTTGGAGACGAGCAGTACTTC.

This rearrangement joins TRBV4-2 to TRBJ2-3; perhaps TRBD2 as D (5 bases). Looked up from germline, CDR1 is LGHNA and CDR2 is YNFKEQ. This CDR3 has 16 amino acids. Trimming removed 2 bases at V and 2 bases at J, with 14 bases between. The CDR3 coding sequence is TGTGCCAGCAGCCAATATAGGAGGTCAATCACAGATACGCAGTATTTT. This sequence encodes CASSQYRRSITDTQYF.

This clone was seen a few times. This sequence joins TRBV13 and TRBJ1-1; a possible D gene is TRBD1 (5 bases). Germline assignment: CDR1 PRHDT and CDR2 FYEKMQ (reference sequence). V was cut by 4 bases and J by 8 bases, with 8 bases left in between. The CDR3 covers 11 residues. The CDR3 spells CASSSDNEAFF. In nucleotides, the CDR3 is TGTGCCAGCAGCTCGGACAACGAAGCTTTCTTT.

CDR3 sequence reads: CASSNSLGEVEQFF. CDR3 sequence (DNA): TGTGCCAGCAGCAACTCCCTCGGGGAGGTTGAGCAGTTCTTC. The chain carries TRBV3-1 (or the pseudogene TRBV3-2) and TRBJ2-1; perhaps TRBD2 as D (6 bases). V lost 5 bases and J lost 9, with 17 bases in between. CDR3 length: 14 residues. Germline V lookup: CDR1 LGHDT, CDR2 YNNKEL (reference sequence).

This clone was seen once. V usage is TRBV28 and J usage is TRBJ2-7, with a tentative D call TRBD1 (5 bases). With 10 bases removed from V and 3 bases from J, the gap between germline ends came to 22 bases. Looked up from germline, CDR1 is MDHEN and CDR2 is SYDVKM. The CDR3 has 15 amino acids. CDR3 nucleotide sequence: TGTGCCATTTCGTCAGGGTCGAACTCCTACTACGAGCAGTACTTC. Amino acids: CAISSGSNSYYEQYF.

V usage is TRBV30 and J usage is TRBJ2-1, with 10 nucleotides matching TRBD2. Germline values: CDR1 GTSNPN, CDR2 SVGIG (reference sequence). The CDR3 consists of 14 residues. Trimming removed 3 bases from V and 1 base from J; junction bases left unmatched: 0. The DNA for the CDR3 is TGTGCCTGGAGACTAGCGGGATCCTACAATGAGCAGTTCTTC. Translated: CAWRLAGSYNEQFF.